The 21 T cell receptor beta chains below all came from one sample that was sequenced in a study of early T cells in non-severe SARS-CoV-2 infection. MiXCR, applied by TCRdb to the 5' RACE reads, yields one record per CDR3 protein. The data contain 70,000 or so distinct CDR3 sequences, about an eighth of them seen just once; the ten biggest clones take up over 1%. The material sequenced was whole blood. The receptor set was obtained from an adult who was a healthcare worker with PCR-confirmed SARS-CoV-2 infection or an uninfected control (not recorded which).

The chain is built from TRBV28 and TRBJ2-3; D remains unclear. V lost 2 bases, J lost 4 bases, and 13 bases lay in between. The CDR3 length is 15 residues. CDR1 is MDHEN and CDR2 is SYDVKM in the germline V gene. This CDR3 is CASSLGQIVADTQYF. The CDR3 DNA sequence: TGTGCCAGCAGTTTAGGTCAGATAGTAGCAGATACGCAGTATTTT.

This clonotype was observed a few times. V is TRBV6-1 and J is TRBJ1-3; D is unclear. The germline V and J ends were trimmed by 6 bases and 5 bases, with 11 bases remaining between them. Germline CDR1 MNHNS, CDR2 SASEGT. The CDR3 extends over 13 amino acids. The CDR3, as DNA: TGTGCCAGCAGCCTCGATGAAAGAAACACCATATATTTT. It specifies CASSLDERNTIYF.

This chain joins TRBV10-2 and TRBJ1-6, with TRBD1 identical over 10 bases. The CDR3 runs 15 residues. Germline V gene lookup returns CDR1 WSHSY and CDR2 SAAADI. Trimming took 4 bases from V and 10 from J; bases not matched to a gene: 7. Here the CDR3 reads CASSAIGTGESPLHF. The CDR3 region has the DNA TGCGCCAGCAGTGCGATTGGGACAGGGGAATCACCCCTCCACTTT.

This clonotype showed up many times. The chain carries TRBV11-3 and TRBJ2-5, with 8 bases aligning to TRBD1. The CDR3 is made up of 17 amino acids. Trimming took 7 bases from V and 2 from J; bases not matched to a gene: 15. Germline CDR1 is SGHNT and CDR2 is YENEEA. The CDR3 region is CASNEKHRGQEQETQYF. In nucleotides, the CDR3 is TGTGCCAGCAACGAAAAACACCGGGGACAGGAGCAAGAGACCCAGTACTTC.

This clonotype showed up many times. The V call is TRBV12-3 or TRBV12-4, the J call TRBJ2-7; a possible D gene is TRBD1 (5 bases). The CDR3 contains 14 residues. V dropped 2 bases and J dropped 0 bases, with 8 bases sitting between them. Written as DNA, the CDR3 is TGTGCCAGCAGTTTATCAGGGCACTCCTACGAGCAGTACTTC. Protein sequence: CASSLSGHSYEQYF.

This clonotype was seen ten or more times. The genes are TRBV28 and TRBJ2-3, with no clear D. Germline values: CDR1 MDHEN, CDR2 SYDVKM. CDR3 length: 14 residues. Trimming cost V 2 bases and J 2 bases, with 8 bases left between them. The CDR3 DNA follows: TGTGCCAGCAGTTTAGGCGGAGACACAGATACGCAGTATTTT. It specifies CASSLGGDTDTQYF. Looking up the rest from reference TRBV28 and TRBJ2-3 gives the full variable domain: DVKVTQSSRYLVKRTGEKVFLECVQDMDHENMFWYRQDPGLGLRLIYFSYDVKMKEKGDIPEGYSVSREKKERFSLILESASTNQTSMYLCASSLGGDTDTQYFGPGTRLTVL.

This clonotype was recorded many times. The V and J genes are TRBV6-2 or TRBV6-3 and TRBJ1-6; D gene uncertain. Germline loops: CDR1 MNHEY, CDR2 SVGEGT. Deletions cut 7 bases from V and 7 bases from J, with 11 bases between. This CDR3 has 13 amino acids. The chain's CDR3 is CASISLQNSPLHF. For the CDR3, the DNA is TGTGCCAGCATCTCATTACAGAATTCACCCCTCCACTTT.

The V and J genes are TRBV10-2 and TRBJ2-2; D gene unclear. CDR1 WSHSY and CDR2 SAAADI come from the germline V gene. CDR3 length equals 16 residues. The V end was cut by 5 bases, the J end by 7 bases, with 20 bases between. The CDR3 region is CASSTSRTVVVGELFF. The CDR3 DNA reads TGCGCCAGCAGTACCTCTAGGACGGTGGTGGTCGGGGAGCTGTTTTTT.

In its sample, this clonotype was seen many times. The chain recombines TRBV12-3 or TRBV12-4 with TRBJ2-5, with 8 positions matching TRBD1. V gave up 5 bases and J gave up 3 bases; unmatched junction bases: 2. There are 13 residues in the CDR3. CDR3 sequence reads: CASSQQGEETQYF. The CDR3 bases are TGTGCCAGCAGTCAACAGGGGGAAGAGACCCAGTACTTC.

This clonotype was counted at least ten times. This rearrangement joins TRBV27 to TRBJ2-4; 10 positions agree with TRBD1. The CDR3 has 14 residues. Germline loops: CDR1 MNHEY, CDR2 SMNVEV (reference sequence). V dropped 6 bases and J dropped 6; count of bases not matched to a gene: 5. CDR3: CASSGTGVRNIQYF. The CDR3 DNA is TGTGCCAGCAGCGGGACAGGGGTCAGAAACATTCAGTACTTC.

This clonotype was recorded at least ten times. The CDR3 nucleotides are TGTGCCACCAGTGCCGGGCCAGCCAATGGCTACACCTTC. Translating it yields CATSAGPANGYTF. This chain joins TRBV24-1 and TRBJ1-2; D remains ambiguous. The germline V gene has CDR1 KGHDR and CDR2 SFDVKD. V lost 5 bases to trimming and J lost 6 bases, with 12 bases between them. This CDR3 spans 13 amino acids.

This chain connects TRBV19 to TRBJ2-1, with D uncertain. CDR3 size: 13 residues. Per the germline V gene, CDR1 is LNHDA and CDR2 is SQIVND (reference sequence). Trimming removed 3 bases from V and 5 bases from J, with 8 bases in between. The CDR3 nucleotides are TGTGCCAGTAGTATGTTCCGAGACAATGAGCAGTTCTTC. It codes for CASSMFRDNEQFF.

This clonotype was observed many times. The V and J genes are TRBV28 and TRBJ2-7; 11 bases agree with TRBD2. Germline V gives CDR1 MDHEN, CDR2 SYDVKM. The CDR3 length is 15 residues. Trimming removed 3 bases from V and 4 bases from J; junction bases left unmatched: 5. This chain's CDR3 is CASSLALAGGYEQYF. In DNA form, the CDR3 reads TGTGCCAGCAGTTTGGCGCTAGCGGGAGGATACGAGCAGTACTTC. The complete variable domain, with remaining parts taken from reference TRBV28 and TRBJ2-7, reads DVKVTQSSRYLVKRTGEKVFLECVQDMDHENMFWYRQDPGLGLRLIYFSYDVKMKEKGDIPEGYSVSREKKERFSLILESASTNQTSMYLCASSLALAGGYEQYFGPGTRLTVT.

Many counts were recorded for this clonotype. The V call is TRBV27, the J call TRBJ1-2; D remains unclear. The length of the CDR3 is 13 residues. Germline V gives CDR1 MNHEY, CDR2 SMNVEV (reference sequence). V gave up 5 bases and J gave up 4 bases, with 11 bases separating them. Written as DNA, the CDR3 is TGTGCCAGCAGTGGCAGCGACGTCTATGGCTACACCTTC. This gives the protein CASSGSDVYGYTF.

This clonotype has at least ten counts. The chain couples TRBV20-1 to TRBJ2-4; a weak D match, TRBD2 (5 bases). Trimming cost V 0 bases and J 1 base, with 13 bases left between them. Germline loops: CDR1 DFQATT, CDR2 SNEGSKA (reference sequence). The CDR3 has 16 residues. CDR3 sequence: CSARDSGSMAKNIQYF. CDR3 nucleotide sequence: TGCAGTGCTAGAGATTCGGGGAGTATGGCCAAAAACATTCAGTACTTC.

The table lists this clonotype with many counts. V usage is TRBV20-1 and J usage is TRBJ2-1, with TRBD2 matching over 9 bases. The germline V gene has CDR1 DFQATT and CDR2 SNEGSKA (reference sequence). V shed 0 bases, J shed 4 bases, and the junction held 7 bases outside the gene matches. The CDR3 runs 16 residues. Here the CDR3 DNA reads TGCAGTGCTAGAGAGCCCGCTAGCGGGGAGTACAATGAGCAGTTCTTC. Translating it yields CSAREPASGEYNEQFF.

This clonotype has a count of ten or more. This chain joins TRBV20-1 and TRBJ1-2; D unresolved. CDR3 size: 13 residues. V lost 6 bases to trimming and J lost 8 bases, with 19 bases between them. CDR1 and CDR2 from the germline V gene are DFQATT and SNEGSKA (reference sequence). The CDR3 loop reads CSAETAGAKGYTF. CDR3 nucleotides: TGCAGTGCCGAGACGGCAGGTGCGAAGGGCTACACCTTC.

This clonotype was counted at least ten times. The genes are TRBV7-9 and TRBJ2-1, with 9 bases matching TRBD1. The CDR3 has 15 residues. Germline CDR1 SEHNR, CDR2 FQNEAQ (reference sequence). J lost 7 bases, V lost 8 bases, and 12 bases had no gene match. CDR3: CASGHRDRVVNEQFF. DNA of the CDR3: TGTGCCAGCGGGCACCGGGACAGGGTGGTGAATGAGCAGTTCTTC.

CDR3 residues: CASQTGDSNQPQHF. The CDR3 nucleotides read TGTGCCAGCCAAACGGGGGATAGCAATCAGCCCCAGCATTTT. This rearrangement joins TRBV12-3 or TRBV12-4 to TRBJ1-5, with D maybe TRBD1 (5 bases). V was cut by 8 bases and J by 0 bases, with 11 bases left in between. The CDR3 is made up of 14 amino acids.

This clonotype was recorded many times. The CDR3 nucleotides read TGTGCCAGCAGTCCGCCGGGGGCTAGTGGAAACACCATATATTTT. Amino acid sequence: CASSPPGASGNTIYF. The chain uses TRBV12-3 or TRBV12-4 and TRBJ1-3; a possible D gene is TRBD1 (6 bases). CDR3 length: 15 amino acids. Trimming removed 5 bases from V and 3 bases from J, with 14 bases in between.

This clonotype was detected ten times or more. The chain joins TRBV6-5 to TRBJ1-2, with unresolved D. This CDR3 region has 13 residues. Germline V gives CDR1 MNHEY, CDR2 SVGAGI. The V end was cut by 3 bases, the J end by 7 bases, with 12 bases between. CDR3 sequence (DNA): TGTGCCAGCAGTTATTCACGTGCGGTTGGCTACACCTTC. The encoded protein is CASSYSRAVGYTF.